One sample yielded the 4 T cell receptor beta chains listed below, sequenced in a study of neoadjuvant anti-PD-1 for oral cavity cancer (dated by TCRdb to the early 2020s). The sample's time point, from its label and the paper: after neoadjuvant nivolumab, at surgical resection. Library construction relied on the immunoSEQ multiplex PCR assay. Imported from immuneACCESS, the table was reduced by TCRdb to in-frame sequences with V and J called. These copies leave out some clones; in studies compared against another copy, an unresolved V gene accounts for under half, and the cause of the remainder is not known. The sample yields about 32,000 clones; about 77% were counted once. The top ten clonotypes cover 3% to 3.5% of the sample. The material was PBMCs, obtained after nivolumab (anti-PD-1) treatment. The receptor source for this set is a person aged 35-80 years with oral cavity squamous cell carcinoma.

V gene TRBV7-2 combines with J gene TRBJ2-5, with D tentatively TRBD2 (6 bases). V was shortened by 4 bases and J by 5 bases, with 14 bases between the two germline ends. Germline loops: CDR1 SGHTA, CDR2 FQGNSA. The length of the CDR3 is 14 residues. CDR3 protein: CASSYAAGSETQYF. CDR3 DNA: TGTGCCAGCAGCTACGCGGCGGGGTCCGAGACCCAGTACTTC.

This chain joins TRBV13 and TRBJ2-4; possible D gene TRBD1, 6 bases. With 5 bases removed from V and 0 bases from J, the gap between germline ends came to 14 bases. Germline CDR1 is PRHDT and CDR2 is FYEKMQ (reference sequence). The CDR3 extends over 16 amino acids. This chain's CDR3 is CASSPPQGLAKNIQYF. The CDR3 DNA sequence: TGTGCCAGCAGCCCACCACAGGGATTAGCCAAAAACATTCAGTACTTC.

This rearrangement joins TRBV9 to TRBJ2-3; 9 bases are shared with TRBD2. This CDR3 comprises 14 residues. Per the germline V gene, CDR1 is SGDLS and CDR2 is YYNGEE. J was trimmed by 4 bases and V by 4 bases; bases with no gene match: 4. Written as DNA, the CDR3 is TGTGCCAGCAGCACCTGGACTAGCGCAGATACGCAGTATTTT. Translating gives CASSTWTSADTQYF.

The V gene is TRBV4-3, the J gene TRBJ1-2; D is unresolved. V was cut by 0 bases and J by 4 bases, with 12 bases left in between. The CDR3 extends over 15 amino acids. In germline, CDR1 is LGHNA, CDR2 YSLEER. The CDR3 DNA reads TGCGCCAGCAGCCAAGATAACGCAGCCAGCTATGGCTACACCTTC. Translated: CASSQDNAASYGYTF.